This T cell receptor (beta chain) was captured in a study of cytomegalovirus exposure and HLA in healthy donors. Overall study results and limits: Analysis was carried out at a later point, and it linked a missense DCLRE1C variant to TCR beta V- and J-gene trimming. The authors confirmed in vitro that a few CMV-associated chains were specific for CMV antigens.

Vbeta (60) and Jbeta (13) primers were used in the PCR. Data came from immunoSEQ multiplex PCR; TCRdb stores just in-frame clones and leaves some out. The profile shows 170,000 or so clones, 75% of them singletons. Turning to this clone: The antigen remains unidentified.

Though probably carrying unrecorded immune exposures, donors were nominally healthy at sampling. From germline, CDR1 is SQVTM and CDR2 ANQGSEA. This CDR3 spans 14 amino acids. Input material: PBMCs. The chain links TRBV29-1 to TRBJ2-3, with TRBD2 matching 10 bases. The receptor was derived from a male donor in good health and CMV-seronegative. The CDR3 reads CSAGLAGDSDTQYF. DNA for the CDR3: TGCTCCGCCGGTCTAGCGGGAGACTCAGATACGCAGTATTTT.